This section outlines one T cell receptor beta chain sequence together with its context. What it recognizes is unknown. PBMC samples from each donor numbered at least one pre-ART and at least two post-ART. DNA was extracted from approximately 1-10 million thawed cryopreserved PBMC. Germline values: CDR1 SSHAT, CDR2 FNYEAQ (reference sequence). Trimming shortened V by 1 base and J by 6 bases, and 14 bases separated the two germline ends. The CDR3 has 15 residues. The sample is drawn from a study of long-term antiretroviral therapy in people with HIV. Whole-study results and caveats: Relative to control repertoires, HIV repertoires exhibited narrower CDR3 length ranges.

Run at survey level, the immunoSEQ assay was version v3.0. Measured with immunoSEQ multiplex PCR; TCRdb has only the in-frame clones, and not every one. The top ten hold about 15% of the sample, which has around 15,000 clones, roughly 75% seen once. The TCR was taken from a woman between 45 and 65 years old with HIV. The sample consisted of unsorted PBMCs, taken 1.5 years before starting antiretroviral therapy. This sequence joins TRBV7-7 and TRBJ2-3; TRBD2 is a possible D gene (7 bases). The CDR3 DNA reads as TGTGCCAGCAGCTTAGGGGGAGGGGGGGCGGATACGCAGTATTTT. It encodes CASSLGGGGADTQYF. The full variable domain, its missing parts supplied by reference TRBV7-7 and TRBJ2-3, is GAGVSQSPRYKVTKRGQDVTLRCDPISSHATLYWYQQALGQGPEFLTYFNYEAQPDKSGLPSDRFSAERPEGSISTLTIQRTEQRDSAMYRCASSLGGGGADTQYFGPGTRLTVL.